A selection of T cell receptor beta chains follows, all from one sample in a study of shared clonotypes between healthy human individuals. The protocol was immunoSEQ multiplex PCR, while the TCRdb copy is restricted to in-frame clones and leaves out a portion. The sample contains some 2,400,000 clones, approximately 96% of which appear only once. The specimen sequenced was naive CD4+ T cells sorted from blood. The receptor set was obtained from a man aged 18 to 30 in good health. Each CDR3 is given without its conserved first and last residue. The order of the fields is J gene, V gene, CDR3 protein.

J gene: TRBJ2-3; V gene: TRBV30; CDR3 protein: AWSAPRGTDTQY
J gene: TRBJ2-2; V gene: TRBV7-9; CDR3 protein: ASSSRPGSSTGELF
J gene: TRBJ2-7; V gene: TRBV6-1; CDR3 protein: ASSRQGEFYEQY
J gene: TRBJ1-1; V gene: TRBV6-1; CDR3 protein: ASSLEQGLTEAF
J gene: TRBJ1-1; V gene: TRBV5-1; CDR3 protein: ASSQTGYTEAF
J gene: TRBJ2-5; V gene: TRBV7-9; CDR3 protein: ASSLALASETQY
J gene: TRBJ1-1; V gene: TRBV6-5; CDR3 protein: ASSYADRGGAGAF
J gene: TRBJ1-5; V gene: TRBV19; CDR3 protein: ATLGSSNQPQH
J gene: TRBJ1-1; V gene: TRBV10-3; CDR3 protein: AISETQEGTEAF
J gene: TRBJ2-4; V gene: TRBV7-2; CDR3 protein: ASSSNVGGWNIQY
J gene: TRBJ2-5; V gene: TRBV6-5; CDR3 protein: ASSAPQETQY
J gene: TRBJ1-2; V gene: TRBV6-5; CDR3 protein: ASSYSGDYGYT
J gene: TRBJ2-2; V gene: TRBV2; CDR3 protein: ASITDSTGELF
J gene: TRBJ1-5; V gene: TRBV7-9; CDR3 protein: ASSSTGLEQPQH
J gene: TRBJ2-1; V gene: TRBV10-3; CDR3 protein: AIRSSLAGKVNEQF
J gene: TRBJ2-3; V gene: TRBV14; CDR3 protein: ASTGKRSTDTQY
J gene: TRBJ2-3; V gene: TRBV5-1; CDR3 protein: ASSLISGGAADTQY
J gene: TRBJ1-3; V gene: TRBV6-1; CDR3 protein: ASIFGGGGNTIY
J gene: TRBJ1-2; V gene: TRBV11-2; CDR3 protein: ASSQDRSSYGYT
J gene: TRBJ2-5; V gene: TRBV15; CDR3 protein: ATRRGGQETQY
J gene: TRBJ2-7; V gene: TRBV6-1; CDR3 protein: ASSEVWGSYEQY
J gene: TRBJ1-2; V gene: TRBV6-5; CDR3 protein: ASSTTKATNYGYT
J gene: TRBJ1-1; V gene: TRBV30; CDR3 protein: AWSPPPRINTEAF